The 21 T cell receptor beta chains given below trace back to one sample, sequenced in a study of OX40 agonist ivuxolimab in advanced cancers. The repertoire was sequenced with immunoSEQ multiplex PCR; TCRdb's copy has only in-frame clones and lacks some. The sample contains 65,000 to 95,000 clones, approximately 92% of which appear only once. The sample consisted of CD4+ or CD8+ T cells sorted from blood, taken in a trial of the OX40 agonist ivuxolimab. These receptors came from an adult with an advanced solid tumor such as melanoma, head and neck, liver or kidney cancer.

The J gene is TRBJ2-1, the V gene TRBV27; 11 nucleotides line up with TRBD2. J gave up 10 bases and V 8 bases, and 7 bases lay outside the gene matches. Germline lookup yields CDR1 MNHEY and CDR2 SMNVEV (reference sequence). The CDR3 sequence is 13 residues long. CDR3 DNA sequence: TGTGCCAGCTGGAGACTAGCGGGGCTCGAGCAGTTCTTC. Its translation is CASWRLAGLEQFF.

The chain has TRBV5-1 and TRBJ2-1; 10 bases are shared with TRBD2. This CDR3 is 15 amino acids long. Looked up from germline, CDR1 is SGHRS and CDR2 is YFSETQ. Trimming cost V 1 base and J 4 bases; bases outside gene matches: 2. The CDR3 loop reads CASSLSSGSYNEQFF. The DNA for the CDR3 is TGCGCCAGCAGCTTGTCTAGCGGGAGTTACAATGAGCAGTTCTTC. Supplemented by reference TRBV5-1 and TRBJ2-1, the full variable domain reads KAGVTQTPRYLIKTRGQQVTLSCSPISGHRSVSWYQQTPGQGLQFLFEYFSETQRNKGNFPGRFSGRQFSNSRSEMNVSTLELGDSALYLCASSLSSGSYNEQFFGPGTRLTVL.

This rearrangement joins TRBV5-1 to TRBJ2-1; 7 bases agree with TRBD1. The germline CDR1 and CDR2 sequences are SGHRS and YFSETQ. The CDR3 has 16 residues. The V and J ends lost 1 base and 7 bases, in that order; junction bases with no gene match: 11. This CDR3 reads CASSLYRGEVLNEQFF. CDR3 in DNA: TGCGCCAGCAGCTTGTACAGGGGCGAAGTGTTGAATGAGCAGTTCTTC.

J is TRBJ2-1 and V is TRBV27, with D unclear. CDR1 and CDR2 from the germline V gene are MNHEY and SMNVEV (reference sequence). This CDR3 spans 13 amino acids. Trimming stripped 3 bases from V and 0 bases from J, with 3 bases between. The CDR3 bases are TGTGCCAGCAGTTTTCTCTCCTACAATGAGCAGTTCTTC. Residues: CASSFLSYNEQFF.

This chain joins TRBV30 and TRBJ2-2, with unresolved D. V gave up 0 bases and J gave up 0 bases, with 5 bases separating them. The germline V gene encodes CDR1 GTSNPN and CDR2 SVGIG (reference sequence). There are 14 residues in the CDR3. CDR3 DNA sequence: TGTGCCTGGAGTGTTGGCACGAACACCGGGGAGCTGTTTTTT. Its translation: CAWSVGTNTGELFF.

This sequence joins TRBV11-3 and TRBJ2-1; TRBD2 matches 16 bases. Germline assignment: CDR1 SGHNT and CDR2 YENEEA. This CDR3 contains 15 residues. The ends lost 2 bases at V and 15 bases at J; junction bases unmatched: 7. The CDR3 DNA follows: TGTGCCAGCAGCTTAAGTCTGGGACTAGCGGGAGGGATGTTCTTC. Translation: CASSLSLGLAGGMFF.

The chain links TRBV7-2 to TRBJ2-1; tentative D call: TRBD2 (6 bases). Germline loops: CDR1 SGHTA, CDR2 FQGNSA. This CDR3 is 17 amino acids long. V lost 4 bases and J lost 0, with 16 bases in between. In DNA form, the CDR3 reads TGTGCCAGCAGCTCCAAACTTAGCGGAAGCTCCTACAATGAGCAGTTCTTC. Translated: CASSSKLSGSSYNEQFF. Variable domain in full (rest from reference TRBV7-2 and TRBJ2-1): GAGVSQSPSNKVTEKGKDVELRCDPISGHTALYWYRQSLGQGLEFLIYFQGNSAPDKSGLPSDRFSAERTGGSVSTLTIQRTQQEDSAVYLCASSSKLSGSSYNEQFFGPGTRLTVL.

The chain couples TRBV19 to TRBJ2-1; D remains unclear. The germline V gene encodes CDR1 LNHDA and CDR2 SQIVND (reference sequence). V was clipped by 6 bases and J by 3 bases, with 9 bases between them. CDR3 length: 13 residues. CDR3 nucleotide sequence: TGTGCCAGTAGGGATCCCAGCTACAATGAGCAGTTCTTC. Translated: CASRDPSYNEQFF.

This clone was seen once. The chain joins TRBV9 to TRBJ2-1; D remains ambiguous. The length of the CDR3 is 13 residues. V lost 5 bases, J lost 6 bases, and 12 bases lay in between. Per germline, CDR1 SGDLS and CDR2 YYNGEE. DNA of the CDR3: TGTGCCAGCAGTTACCAGGAAGGCAATGAGCAGTTCTTC. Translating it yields CASSYQEGNEQFF.

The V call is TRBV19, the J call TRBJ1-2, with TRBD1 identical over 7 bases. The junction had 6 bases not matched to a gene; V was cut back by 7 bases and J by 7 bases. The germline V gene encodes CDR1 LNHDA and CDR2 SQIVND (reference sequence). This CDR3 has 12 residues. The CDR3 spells CASIRQGGGYTF. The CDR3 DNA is TGTGCCAGTATCCGACAGGGCGGTGGCTACACCTTC.

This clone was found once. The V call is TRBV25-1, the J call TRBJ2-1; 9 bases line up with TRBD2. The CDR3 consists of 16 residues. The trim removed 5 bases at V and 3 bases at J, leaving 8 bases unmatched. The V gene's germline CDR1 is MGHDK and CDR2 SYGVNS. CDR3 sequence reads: CASSLAGARVYNEQFF. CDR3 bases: TGTGCCAGCAGTTTAGCGGGAGCCAGGGTCTACAATGAGCAGTTCTTC.

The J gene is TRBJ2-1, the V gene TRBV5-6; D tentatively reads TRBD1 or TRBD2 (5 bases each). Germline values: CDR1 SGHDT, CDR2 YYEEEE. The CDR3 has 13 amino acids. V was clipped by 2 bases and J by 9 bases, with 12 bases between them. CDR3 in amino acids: CASSLRDGREQFF. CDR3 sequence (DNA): TGTGCCAGCAGCTTAAGGGACGGCCGTGAGCAGTTCTTC.

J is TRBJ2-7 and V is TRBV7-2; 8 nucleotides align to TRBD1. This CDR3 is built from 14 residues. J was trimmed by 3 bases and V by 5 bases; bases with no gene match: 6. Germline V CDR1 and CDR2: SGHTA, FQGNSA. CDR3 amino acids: CASSMGGQVYEQYF. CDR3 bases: TGTGCCAGCAGCATGGGGGGACAGGTCTACGAGCAGTACTTC.

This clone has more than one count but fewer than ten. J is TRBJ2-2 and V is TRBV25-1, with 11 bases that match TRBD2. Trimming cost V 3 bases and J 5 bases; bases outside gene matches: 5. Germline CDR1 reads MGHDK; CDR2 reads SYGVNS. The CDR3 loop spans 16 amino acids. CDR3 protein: CASSDLAGGRTGELFF. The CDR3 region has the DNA TGTGCCAGCAGTGACCTAGCGGGAGGTAGGACCGGGGAGCTGTTTTTT. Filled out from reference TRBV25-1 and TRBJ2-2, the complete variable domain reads EADIYQTPRYLVIGTGKKITLECSQTMGHDKMYWYQQDPGMELHLIHYSYGVNSTEKGDLSSESTVSRIRTEHFPLTLESARPSHTSQYLCASSDLAGGRTGELFFGEGSRLTVL.

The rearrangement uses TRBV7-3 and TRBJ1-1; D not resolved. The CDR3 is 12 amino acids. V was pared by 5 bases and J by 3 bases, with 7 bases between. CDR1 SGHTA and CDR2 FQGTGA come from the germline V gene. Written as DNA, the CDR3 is TGTGCCAGCAGCCGTGCCGACACTGAAGCTTTCTTT. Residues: CASSRADTEAFF.

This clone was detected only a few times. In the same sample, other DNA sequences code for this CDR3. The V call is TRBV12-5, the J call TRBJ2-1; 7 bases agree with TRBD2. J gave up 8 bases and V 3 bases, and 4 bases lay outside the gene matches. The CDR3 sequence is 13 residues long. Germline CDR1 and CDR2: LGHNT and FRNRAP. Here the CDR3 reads CASGLVGRDEQFF. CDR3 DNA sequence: TGTGCTAGTGGTTTAGTGGGGAGGGATGAGCAGTTCTTC.

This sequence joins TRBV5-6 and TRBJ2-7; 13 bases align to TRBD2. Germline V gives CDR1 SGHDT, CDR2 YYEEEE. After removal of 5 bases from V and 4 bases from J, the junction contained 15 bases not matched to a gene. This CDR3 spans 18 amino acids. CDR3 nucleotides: TGTGCCAGCAGAGACACCTCTCGGACTAGCGGGAGAAGGTACGAGCAGTACTTC. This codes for CASRDTSRTSGRRYEQYF.

The CDR3 here is CASRLAAGARAFF. For the CDR3, the DNA is TGTGCCAGTAGACTCGCGGCGGGGGCGCGAGCTTTCTTT. The gene calls are TRBV19 and TRBJ1-1; possible D gene TRBD1, 6 bases. The length of the CDR3 is 13 residues. Germline CDR1 reads LNHDA; CDR2 reads SQIVND (reference sequence). V shed 6 bases and J shed 10 bases, with 18 bases lying between them.

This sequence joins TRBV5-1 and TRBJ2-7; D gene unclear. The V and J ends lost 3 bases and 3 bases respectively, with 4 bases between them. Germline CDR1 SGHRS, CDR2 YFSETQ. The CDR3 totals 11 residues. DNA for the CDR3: TGCGCCAGCAGCTCGAACTACGAGCAGTACTTC. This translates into CASSSNYEQYF.

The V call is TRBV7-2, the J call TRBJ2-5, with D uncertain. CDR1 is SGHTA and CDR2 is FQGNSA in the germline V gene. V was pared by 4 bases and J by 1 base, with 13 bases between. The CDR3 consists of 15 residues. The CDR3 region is CASSSPRAFQETQYF. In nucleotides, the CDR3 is TGTGCCAGCAGCTCCCCTCGAGCGTTCCAAGAGACCCAGTACTTC.

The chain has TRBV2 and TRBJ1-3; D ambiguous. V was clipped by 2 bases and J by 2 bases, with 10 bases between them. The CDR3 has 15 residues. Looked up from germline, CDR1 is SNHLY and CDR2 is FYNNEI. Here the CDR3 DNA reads TGTGCCAGCAGTGAATTCGGTTCAGCTGGAAACACCATATATTTT. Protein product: CASSEFGSAGNTIYF.